This is a list of T cell receptor beta chains from one sample in a study of blood T cell repertoires in COVID-19. Here immunoSEQ multiplex PCR was the method, and the copy in TCRdb shows in-frame clones only, minus some. The sample holds about 120,000 clones, around 80% seen once. Sample: peripheral blood. The receptors were gathered from a man between 65 and 85 years old with active or convalescent COVID-19. CDR3s include the opening cysteine and the closing phenylalanine or tryptophan. Fields, in order: D gene, V gene, CDR3 length, clone size, J gene, CDR3 DNA, CDR3 protein. D genes are given only for firm matches. Expanded clones are given a class, and other clones once, few, many or no size at all.

>TRBD1|TRBV10-3|17|-|TRBJ2-5
TGTGCCATCAGTGAGTCGAAAGCCACAGGGGGCGGCGAGACCCAGTACTTC
CAISESKATGGGETQYF
>TRBD1|TRBV19|14|-|TRBJ1-2
TGTGCCAGTAGCCATGCCGGGACAGGGGGTGGCTACACCTTC
CASSHAGTGGGYTF
>TRBD1|TRBV6-5|15|-|TRBJ1-5
TGTGCCAGCAGGAAGGACAGGTTGGGCAATCAGCCCCAGCATTTT
CASRKDRLGNQPQHF
>-|TRBV18|13|-|TRBJ2-7
TGTGCCAGCTCACCAATCAGGGCAGGGGAGCAGTACTTC
CASSPIRAGEQYF
>TRBD2|TRBV28|17|-|TRBJ2-5
TGTGCCAGCAGTCGACCTTGGACTAGCGGGTACCAAGAGACCCAGTACTTC
CASSRPWTSGYQETQYF
>-|TRBV6-5|10|-|TRBJ2-5
TGTGCCAGCTCAGAAGAGACCCAGTACTTC
CASSEETQYF
>TRBD2|TRBV7-7|15|-|TRBJ2-1
TGTGCCAGCAGCTCCGGGACTAGCGGGAGCGAAGAGCAGTTCTTC
CASSSGTSGSEEQFF
>TRBD2|TRBV7-2|15|-|TRBJ2-7
TGTGCCAGCAGCTTATTAGCGGGAGCCAGGAACGAGCAGTACTTC
CASSLLAGARNEQYF
>TRBD1|TRBV5-1|15|-|TRBJ1-2
TGCGCCAGCAGCTACGGACAGGGTTCGATGCTTAGCTACACCTTC
CASSYGQGSMLSYTF
>-|TRBV9|14|-|TRBJ1-3
TGTGCCAGCAGCGTAGGGAGCACTGGAAACACCATATATTTT
CASSVGSTGNTIYF
>TRBD2|TRBV28|15|-|TRBJ2-7
TGTGCCAGCAGACCGATAGCGGGGTTACCCTACGAGCAGTACTTC
CASRPIAGLPYEQYF
>-|TRBV21-1|14|-|TRBJ2-1
TGTGCCAGCAGTGGGACAGGGCAGGGTGGTGAGCAGTTCTTC
CASSGTGQGGEQFF
>TRBD2|TRBV5-1|14|-|TRBJ2-7
TGCGCCAGCAGCTTGAGCGGGAGCTCCTACGAGCAGTACTTC
CASSLSGSSYEQYF
>TRBD1|TRBV10-3|13|-|TRBJ1-5
TGTGCCAGTAGGACAGGGAACAATCAGCCCCAGCATTTT
CASRTGNNQPQHF
>-|TRBV5-5|18|-|TRBJ1-2
TGTGCCAGCAGCTTACTGCGACCCGGGACATCGAGAGGCTATGGCTACACCTTC
CASSLLRPGTSRGYGYTF
>-|TRBV12-3/TRBV12-4|13|-|TRBJ1-2
TGTGCCAGCAGTTTCACCAGGGATGATGGCTACACCTTC
CASSFTRDDGYTF
>TRBD1|TRBV5-8|14|few|TRBJ1-1
TGTGCCAGCAGCTTGGGTGGACAGGGTTCTGAAGCTTTCTTT
CASSLGGQGSEAFF
>-|TRBV7-2|17|-|TRBJ1-2
TGTGCCAGCACGGGACCCCAGGGCGGGGAACCTTCCTATGGCTACACCTTC
CASTGPQGGEPSYGYTF
>TRBD2|TRBV23-1|16|-|TRBJ2-3
TGCGCCAGCAGTCAGGGGACTAGCGAGAGCACAGATACGCAGTATTTT
CASSQGTSESTDTQYF
>-|TRBV7-2|14|few|TRBJ1-2
TGTGCCAGCAGCTTACTCGGACAAAGCTATGGCTACACCTTC
CASSLLGQSYGYTF
>-|TRBV6-2/TRBV6-3|14|-|TRBJ2-3
TGTGCCAGCAGTTACGCCCAGAAAACAGATACGCAGTATTTT
CASSYAQKTDTQYF
>-|TRBV19|15|-|TRBJ1-4
TGTGCCAGTAGTACACAGGGTGCAACTAATGAAAAACTGTTTTTT
CASSTQGATNEKLFF
>TRBD1|TRBV5-1|15|once|TRBJ1-1
TGCGCCAGCAGCTTGGAGGGACAGGGGCGCACTGAAGCTTTCTTT
CASSLEGQGRTEAFF
>-|TRBV12-5|16|-|TRBJ1-6
TGTGCTAGTGGTTTGTTTGTCCAGCGTTCTAATTCACCCCTCCACTTT
CASGLFVQRSNSPLHF
>TRBD1|TRBV5-4|14|-|TRBJ1-6
TGTGCCAGCAGCTTGGCAGGGGGCAGTTCACCCCTCCACTTT
CASSLAGGSSPLHF
>TRBD1|TRBV2|13|-|TRBJ1-6
TGTGCCGACAGACAGGGCCCTGGGTCACCCCTCCACTTT
CADRQGPGSPLHF
>-|TRBV5-1|13|-|TRBJ2-5
TGCGCCAGCAGCCTCGGCGTGGGCGAGACCCAGTACTTC
CASSLGVGETQYF
>-|TRBV6-6|14|-|TRBJ1-1
TGTGCCAGCAGTTACGGGCCAGGGAACACTGAAGCTTTCTTT
CASSYGPGNTEAFF
>TRBD1|TRBV18|16|-|TRBJ2-3
TGTGCCAGCTCACCACCTGGTACAGGGGCGACAGATACGCAGTATTTT
CASSPPGTGATDTQYF
>TRBD1|TRBV2|12|-|TRBJ2-7
TGTGCCAGTAGACAGGGAAGCTACGAGCAGTACTTC
CASRQGSYEQYF
>-|TRBV19|16|-|TRBJ1-1
TGTGCCAGTAACGAATCACGCGACAGGATGAACACTGAAGCTTTCTTT
CASNESRDRMNTEAFF
>-|TRBV7-9|17|-|TRBJ1-2
TGTGCCAGCAGCTTAGCCGGTATACAGGGAGCTAACTATGGCTACACCTTC
CASSLAGIQGANYGYTF
>TRBD2|TRBV6-6|11|-|TRBJ2-1
TGTGCCAGCAGCCGGGGGGATGAGCAGTTCTTC
CASSRGDEQFF
>-|TRBV7-2|15|-|TRBJ1-3
TGTGCCAGCAGCCAAGGGCGGTCGGGGGGAAACACCATATATTTT
CASSQGRSGGNTIYF
>TRBD2|TRBV4-3|17|once|TRBJ2-2
TGCGCCAGCAGCCCCCGGACTAGCGGGGAGAACACCGGGGAGCTGTTTTTT
CASSPRTSGENTGELFF
>TRBD2|TRBV24-1|15|-|TRBJ2-3
TGTGCCACCAGTGACACTAGCGGGGGGGCGTATACGCAGTATTTT
CATSDTSGGAYTQYF
>-|TRBV5-1|15|-|TRBJ2-2
TGCGCCAGCAGCATGACAGCCTCGAACACCGGGGAGCTGTTTTTT
CASSMTASNTGELFF
>TRBD2|TRBV6-1|14|few|TRBJ2-7
TGTGGGCATGACGGACTAGCAAGTGACTACGAGCAGTACTTC
CGHDGLASDYEQYF
>TRBD2|TRBV7-8|15|-|TRBJ2-3
TGTGCCAGCAGCTTGGGGACTAGCAACGCAGATACGCAGTATTTT
CASSLGTSNADTQYF
>TRBD1|TRBV28|13|-|TRBJ2-7
TGTGCCAGCAGAGGACAGGGGCGTTACGAGCAGTACTTC
CASRGQGRYEQYF
>TRBD1|TRBV19|13|-|TRBJ1-5
TGTGCCAGTAGAGGGACAGGGGATCAGCCCCAGCATTTT
CASRGTGDQPQHF
>TRBD1|TRBV10-3|14|-|TRBJ1-2
TGTGCCATCAGCGCGGGACAGACGCTCTATGGCTACACCTTC
CAISAGQTLYGYTF
>-|TRBV29-1|13|-|TRBJ1-1
TGCAGCGTTGAAGGGTTGGGGGCCACTGAAGCTTTCTTT
CSVEGLGATEAFF
>-|TRBV9|14|-|TRBJ2-7
TGTGCCAGCAGCTCTAGACAGGAATCCTACGTGCAGTACTTC
CASSSRQESYVQYF
>-|TRBV2|13|once|TRBJ1-1
TGTGCCAGCAGCCCCGGACAGAACACTGAAGCTTTCTTT
CASSPGQNTEAFF
>-|TRBV19|19|-|TRBJ1-5
TGTGCCAGTAGTATTTCGGGGGGCAGCCCCAGTTATAGCAATCAGCCCCAGCATTTT
CASSISGGSPSYSNQPQHF
>TRBD2|TRBV7-3|17|-|TRBJ2-2
TGTGCCAGCAGCCCAGGACTAGCGGGGGCGAACACCGGGGAGCTGTTTTTT
CASSPGLAGANTGELFF
>-|TRBV5-6|14|-|TRBJ1-3
TGTGCCAGCAGCGTTAGGGAGCTTGGAAACACCATATATTTT
CASSVRELGNTIYF
>TRBD1|TRBV5-1|15|-|TRBJ1-1
TGCGCCAGCAGCTTGAGGACAGGGGTGGATAAAGAAGCTTTCTTT
CASSLRTGVDKEAFF
>-|TRBV19|18|-|TRBJ2-1
TGTGCCAGTACAGGCGGGACAGACTTGATTGGCTCCTACAATGAGCAGTTCTTC
CASTGGTDLIGSYNEQFF
>TRBD1|TRBV6-2/TRBV6-3|15|-|TRBJ1-2
TGTGCCAGCAGTCCCCCCCTGGACAGGGGGCCTGGCTACACCTTC
CASSPPLDRGPGYTF
>TRBD1|TRBV3-1/TRBV3-2|15|once|TRBJ1-1
TGTGCCAGCAGCCAAGTAGGACAGGTGAACACTGAAGCTTTCTTT
CASSQVGQVNTEAFF